This T cell receptor (beta chain) was sequenced during a study of T cells after yellow fever vaccination. V lost 4 bases to trimming and J lost 1 base, with 14 bases between them. The CDR3 is 15 residues long. Germline V gene lookup returns CDR1 DFQATT and CDR2 SNEGSKA (reference sequence). Template switching with 5'RACE generated the TCR cDNA and added a universal primer site and UMIs. MiXCR, run by TCRdb on the 5' RACE reads, gives a single entry per CDR3 protein. Here the sample spans 300,000 to 350,000 distinct CDR3 sequences, 3.5% to 4.5% being singletons. The table lists this clonotype with many counts. Its antigen remains unidentified. Study-wide points: Post-booster reappearance was seen for most primary-vaccination clones (roughly 96% CD4, around 89% CD8).

This rearrangement joins TRBV20-1 to TRBJ2-1; a weak D match, TRBD2 (6 bases). The input for sequencing was PBMCs, taken 15 days after the yellow fever booster vaccination. The TCR sequence derives from a man younger than 35 who received the YFV17D yellow fever vaccine. The CDR3 DNA is TGCAGTGCTACCCAGGAGGGTAGTTCCTACAATGAGCAGTTCTTC. It yields the protein CSATQEGSSYNEQFF.